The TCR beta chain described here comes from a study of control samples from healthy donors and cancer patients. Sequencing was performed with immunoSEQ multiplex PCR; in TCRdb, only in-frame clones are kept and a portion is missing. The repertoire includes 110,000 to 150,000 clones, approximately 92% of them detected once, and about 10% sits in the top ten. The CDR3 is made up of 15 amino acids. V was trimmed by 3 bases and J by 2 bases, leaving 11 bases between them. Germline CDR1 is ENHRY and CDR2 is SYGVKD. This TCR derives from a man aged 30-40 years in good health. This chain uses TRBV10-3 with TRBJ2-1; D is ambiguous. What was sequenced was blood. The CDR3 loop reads CAISEISRAYNEQFF. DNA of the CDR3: TGTGCCATCAGTGAAATATCGAGAGCCTACAATGAGCAGTTCTTC.